This T cell receptor beta chain was obtained from a study of T-cell memory formation after mild COVID-19. Trimming removed 7 bases from V and 3 bases from J; junction bases left unmatched: 9. This CDR3 is 15 amino acids long. In the case of this clonotype: Antigen unknown.

Findings of the study overall: Clones contracting day 15 to 85 were balanced CD4/CD8; later expanders leaned CD4+. Cross-reactive memory seemingly joined, as some responding clones were found in pre-infection memory. Contracting CD4+ clones were located mainly in CM and EM, and CD8+ clones in EMRA.

TCRdb itself ran the 5' RACE reads through MiXCR, one entry per CDR3 protein. The sample contains 400,000 to 500,000 distinct CDR3 sequences, approximately 18% of which appear only once. The rearrangement joins TRBV12-3 or TRBV12-4 to TRBJ2-5; 9 bases line up with TRBD1. What was sequenced was PBMCs or a T cell subset sorted from them (not recorded which). The clonotype was recovered from a man aged 18 to 30 who had mild COVID-19 (a few samples of this study predate the infection). Cell type and time point are not known. The CDR3 protein is CASILTGGLEETQYF. The CDR3 nucleotides read TGTGCCAGCATCCTGACAGGGGGTCTGGAAGAGACCCAGTACTTC.